This TCR beta chain was captured in a study of T cells after yellow fever vaccination. TCRdb re-derived calls from the 5' RACE reads in MiXCR, one entry per CDR3 protein. The sample carries approximately 610,000 distinct CDR3 sequences, roughly a sixth recorded once. This clonotype was detected only a few times. V lost 6 bases, J lost 7 bases, and 15 bases lay in between. Germline CDR1 is MDHEN and CDR2 is SYDVKM. The CDR3 totals 13 residues. The sequences come from PBMCs, collected less than 6 days after the first yellow fever vaccination. The chain couples TRBV28 to TRBJ2-5; D is possibly TRBD2 (6 bases). This TCR derives from a man younger than 30 who received the YFV17D yellow fever vaccine. Here the CDR3 DNA reads TGTGCCAGCAGGGCGGGACCGAATTTGACCCAGTACTTC. Protein sequence: CASRAGPNLTQYF.